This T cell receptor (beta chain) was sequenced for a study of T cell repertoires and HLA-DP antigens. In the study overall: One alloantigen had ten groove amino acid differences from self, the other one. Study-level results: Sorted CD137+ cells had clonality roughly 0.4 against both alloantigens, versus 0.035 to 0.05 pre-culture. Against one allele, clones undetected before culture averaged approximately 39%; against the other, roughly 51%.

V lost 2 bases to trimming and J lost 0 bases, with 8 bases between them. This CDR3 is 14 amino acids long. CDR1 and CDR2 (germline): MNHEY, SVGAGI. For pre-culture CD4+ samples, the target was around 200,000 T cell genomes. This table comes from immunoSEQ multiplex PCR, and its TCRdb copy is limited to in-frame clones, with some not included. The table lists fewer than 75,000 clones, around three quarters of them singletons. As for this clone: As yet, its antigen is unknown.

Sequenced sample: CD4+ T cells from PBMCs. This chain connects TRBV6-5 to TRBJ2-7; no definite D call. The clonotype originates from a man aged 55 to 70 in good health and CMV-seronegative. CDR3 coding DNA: TGTGCCAGCAGTTACAGGCTAAACTCCTACGAGCAGTACTTC. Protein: CASSYRLNSYEQYF.